This T cell receptor (beta chain) was sequenced in a study of blood T cell repertoires in COVID-19. The overall study: COVID-19 samples, acute and convalescent, were from the United States, Italy and Spain.

Authors' analysis steps: Estimation of nucleated cell counts relied on the amplification of reference gene primers. TCRdb's copy holds only in-frame clones and misses some; the assay was immunoSEQ multiplex PCR. That table supplies the V and J calls and clone size; D and trimming were determined from the DNA. This sample has roughly 220,000 clones; roughly four fifths occur once, and the top ten carry 15%. Participants, roughly 18 to 89 years old, spanned 25 or so US areas. In Cohort 3, a recovered donor had either two negative PCRs, clearance, or symptom resolution. The CDR3 loop spans 13 amino acids.

Sequences were obtained from PBMCs or T cells enriched from blood (not recorded which). The sequence came from a man aged 35-49 years who had recovered from COVID-19. The J gene is TRBJ2-3, the V gene TRBV21-1; TRBD2 reflects the table's D call only, with no check against the DNA. TRBV21-1 is a pseudogene segment. The DNA of the CDR3 is TGTGCCAGCACTAGCGGGAGTGGAGATACGCAGTATTTT. It yields the protein CASTSGSGDTQYF.